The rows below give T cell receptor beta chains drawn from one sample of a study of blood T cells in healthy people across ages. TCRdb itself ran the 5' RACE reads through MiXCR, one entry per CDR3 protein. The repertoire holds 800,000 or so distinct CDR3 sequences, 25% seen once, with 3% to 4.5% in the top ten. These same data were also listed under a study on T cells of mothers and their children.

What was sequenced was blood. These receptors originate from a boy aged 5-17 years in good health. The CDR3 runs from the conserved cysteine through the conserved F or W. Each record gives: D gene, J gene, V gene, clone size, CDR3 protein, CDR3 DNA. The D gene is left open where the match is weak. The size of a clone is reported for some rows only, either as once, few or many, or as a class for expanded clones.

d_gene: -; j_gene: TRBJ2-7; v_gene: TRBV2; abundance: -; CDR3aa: CASASAYEQYF; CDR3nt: TGTGCCAGCGCATCAGCCTACGAGCAGTACTTC
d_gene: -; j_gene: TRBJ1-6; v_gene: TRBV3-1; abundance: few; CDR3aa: CASSQVVPGLGVSPLHF; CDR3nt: TGTGCCAGCAGCCAAGTTGTTCCGGGCCTCGGGGTTTCACCCCTCCACTTT
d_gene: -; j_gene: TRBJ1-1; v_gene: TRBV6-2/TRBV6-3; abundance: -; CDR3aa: CASSYGGPTEAFF; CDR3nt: TGTGCCAGCAGTTACGGGGGTCCCACTGAAGCTTTCTTT
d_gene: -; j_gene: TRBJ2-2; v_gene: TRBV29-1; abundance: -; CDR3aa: CSAAGGSSENRANTGELFF; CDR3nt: TGCAGCGCAGCCGGAGGGTCTAGCGAAAACCGAGCGAACACCGGGGAGCTGTTTTTT
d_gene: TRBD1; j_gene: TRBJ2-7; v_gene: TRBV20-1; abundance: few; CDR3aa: CSARGQGRLEQYF; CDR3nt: TGCAGTGCGAGGGGACAGGGACGTCTCGAGCAGTACTTC
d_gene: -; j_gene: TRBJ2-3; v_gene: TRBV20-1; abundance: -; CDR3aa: CSASQLDKPTDTQYF; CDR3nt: TGCAGTGCTAGTCAATTAGACAAGCCCACAGATACGCAGTATTTT
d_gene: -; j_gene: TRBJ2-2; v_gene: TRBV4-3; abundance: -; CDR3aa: CASSQDNRAGELFF; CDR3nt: TGCGCCAGCAGCCAAGATAACAGGGCCGGGGAGCTGTTTTTT
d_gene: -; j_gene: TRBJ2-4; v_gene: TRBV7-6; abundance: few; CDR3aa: CASSLGAGRLDIQYF; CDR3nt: TGTGCCAGCAGCTTAGGAGCAGGGAGACTGGACATTCAGTACTTC
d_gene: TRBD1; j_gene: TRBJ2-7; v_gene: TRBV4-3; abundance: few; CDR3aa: CASSQDWHTGGEQYF; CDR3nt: TGCGCCAGCAGCCAAGATTGGCACACAGGGGGCGAGCAGTACTTC
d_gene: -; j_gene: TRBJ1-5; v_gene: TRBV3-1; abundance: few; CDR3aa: CASSHSARGGNQPRHF; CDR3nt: TGTGCCAGCAGCCATTCAGCACGGGGCGGCAATCAGCCCCGGCATTTT
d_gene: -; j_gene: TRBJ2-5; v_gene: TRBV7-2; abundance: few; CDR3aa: CASSLRVETQYF; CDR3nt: TGTGCCAGCAGTTTACGAGTAGAGACCCAGTACTTC
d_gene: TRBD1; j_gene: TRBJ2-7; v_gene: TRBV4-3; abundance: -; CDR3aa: CASSQETGGPYEQYF; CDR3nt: TGCGCCAGCAGCCAAGAGACAGGGGGACCCTACGAGCAGTACTTC
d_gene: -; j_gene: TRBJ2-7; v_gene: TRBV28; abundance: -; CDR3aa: CASSFSGVQYF; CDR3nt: TGTGCCAGCAGTTTTAGCGGCGTGCAGTACTTC
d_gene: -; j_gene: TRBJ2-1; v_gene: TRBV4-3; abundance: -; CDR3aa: CASSQITAGTANEQFF; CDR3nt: TGCGCCAGCAGCCAGATCACTGCGGGGACAGCCAATGAGCAGTTCTTC
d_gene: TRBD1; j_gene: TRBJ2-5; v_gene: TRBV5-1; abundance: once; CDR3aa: CASSRVDRAETQYF; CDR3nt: TGCGCCAGCAGCCGAGTGGACAGGGCAGAGACCCAGTACTTC
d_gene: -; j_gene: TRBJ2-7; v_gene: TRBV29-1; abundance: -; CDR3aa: CSVEQGGYEQYF; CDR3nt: TGCAGCGTTGAACAGGGCGGCTACGAGCAGTACTTC
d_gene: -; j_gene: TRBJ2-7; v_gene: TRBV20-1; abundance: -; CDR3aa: CSARDNEAIEGEQYF; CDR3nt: TGCAGTGCTAGAGATAACGAAGCCATAGAGGGCGAGCAGTACTTC
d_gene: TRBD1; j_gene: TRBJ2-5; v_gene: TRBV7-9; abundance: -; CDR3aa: CASSLERTGPETQYF; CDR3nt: TGTGCCAGCAGCTTAGAACGGACAGGCCCGGAGACCCAGTACTTC
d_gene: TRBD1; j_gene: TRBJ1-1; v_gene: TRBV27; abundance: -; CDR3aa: CASSFWDRRNTEAFF; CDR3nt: TGTGCCAGCAGTTTTTGGGACAGGCGGAACACTGAAGCTTTCTTT
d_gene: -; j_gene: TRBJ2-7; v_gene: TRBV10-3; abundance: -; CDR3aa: CAIGESRTFYEQYF; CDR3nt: TGTGCCATCGGTGAGTCAAGGACTTTCTACGAGCAGTACTTC
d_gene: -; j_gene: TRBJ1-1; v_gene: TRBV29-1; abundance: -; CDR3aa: CSVREGRTEAFF; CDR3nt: TGCAGCGTTCGGGAGGGCCGGACTGAAGCTTTCTTT
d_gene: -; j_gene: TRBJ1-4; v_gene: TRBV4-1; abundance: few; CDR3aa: CASSQLREKLFF; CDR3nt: TGCGCCAGCAGCCAGCTGAGGGAAAAACTGTTTTTT
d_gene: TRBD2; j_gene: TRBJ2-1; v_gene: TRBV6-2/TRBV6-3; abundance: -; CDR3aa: CASRVGSGIHEQFF; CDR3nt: TGTGCCAGCCGCGTCGGTAGCGGGATCCATGAGCAGTTCTTC
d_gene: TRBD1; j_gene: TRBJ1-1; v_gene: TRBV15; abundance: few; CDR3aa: CATSNRDRVRAFF; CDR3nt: TGTGCCACCAGCAACCGGGACAGGGTTCGAGCTTTCTTT
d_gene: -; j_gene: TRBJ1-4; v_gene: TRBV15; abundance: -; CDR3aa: CATSRALGQGSEKLFF; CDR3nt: TGTGCCACCAGCAGAGCCCTTGGGCAGGGGAGTGAAAAACTGTTTTTT
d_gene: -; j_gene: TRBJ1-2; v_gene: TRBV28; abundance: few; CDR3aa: CASSLGTTANYGYTF; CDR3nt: TGTGCCAGCAGTTTAGGGACAACAGCTAACTATGGCTACACCTTC
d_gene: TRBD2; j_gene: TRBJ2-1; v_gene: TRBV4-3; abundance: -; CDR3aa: CASSQGLAGGRYNEQFF; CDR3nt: TGCGCCAGCAGCCAAGGGCTAGCGGGAGGGAGATACAATGAGCAGTTCTTC
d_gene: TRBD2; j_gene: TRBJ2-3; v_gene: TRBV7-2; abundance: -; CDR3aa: CASRLAGGGADTQYF; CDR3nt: TGTGCCAGCAGGCTAGCGGGAGGGGGGGCAGATACGCAGTATTTT
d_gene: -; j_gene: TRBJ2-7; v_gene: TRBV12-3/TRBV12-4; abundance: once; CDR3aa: CASSPPWGVDEQYF; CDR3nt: TGTGCCAGCAGCCCCCCGTGGGGGGTAGACGAGCAGTACTTC
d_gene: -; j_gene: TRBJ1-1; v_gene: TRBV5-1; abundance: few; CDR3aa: CASSLEGGGTEAFF; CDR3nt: TGCGCCAGCAGCTTGGAAGGGGGGGGCACTGAAGCTTTCTTT
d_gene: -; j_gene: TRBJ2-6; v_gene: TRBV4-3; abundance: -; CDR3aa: CASSTQGLGANVLTF; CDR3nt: TGCGCCAGCAGCACCCAGGGGTTGGGGGCCAACGTCCTGACTTTC
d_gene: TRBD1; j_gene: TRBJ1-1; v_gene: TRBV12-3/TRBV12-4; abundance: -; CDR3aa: CASSLRDSLTEAFF; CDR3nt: TGTGCCAGCAGTCTCCGGGACAGTCTCACTGAAGCTTTCTTT
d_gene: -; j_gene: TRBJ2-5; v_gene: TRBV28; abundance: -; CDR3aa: CASRTGMEETQYF; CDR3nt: TGTGCCAGTAGAACAGGGATGGAAGAGACCCAGTACTTC
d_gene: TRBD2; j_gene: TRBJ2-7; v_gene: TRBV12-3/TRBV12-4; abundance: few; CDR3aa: CASSITSGEGEQYF; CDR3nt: TGTGCCAGCAGCATTACTAGCGGGGAAGGCGAGCAGTACTTC
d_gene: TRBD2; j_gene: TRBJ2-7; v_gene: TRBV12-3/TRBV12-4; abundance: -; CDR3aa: CASSPTSAGSYEQYF; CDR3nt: TGTGCCAGCAGCCCCACTAGCGCAGGCTCCTACGAGCAGTACTTC
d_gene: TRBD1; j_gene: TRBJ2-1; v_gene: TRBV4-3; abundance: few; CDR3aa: CANSRGGQGEGQYGNEQFF; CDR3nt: TGCGCCAACTCCCGGGGTGGACAGGGCGAAGGACAATACGGCAATGAGCAGTTCTTC
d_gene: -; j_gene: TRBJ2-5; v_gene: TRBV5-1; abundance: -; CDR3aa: CASSFQLHPGEETQYF; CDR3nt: TGCGCCAGCAGCTTCCAACTCCATCCGGGGGAGGAGACCCAGTACTTC
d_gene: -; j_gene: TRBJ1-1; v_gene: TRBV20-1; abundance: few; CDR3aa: CSVRVAFF; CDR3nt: TGCAGTGTGCGGGTAGCTTTCTTT
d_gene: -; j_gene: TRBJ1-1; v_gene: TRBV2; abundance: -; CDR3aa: CASSQGSDEAFF; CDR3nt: TGTGCCAGCAGTCAAGGGTCCGATGAAGCTTTCTTT
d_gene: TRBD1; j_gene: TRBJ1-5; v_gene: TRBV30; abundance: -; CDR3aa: CAWNGGQGNQPQHF; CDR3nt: TGTGCCTGGAATGGGGGACAGGGAAATCAGCCCCAGCATTTT
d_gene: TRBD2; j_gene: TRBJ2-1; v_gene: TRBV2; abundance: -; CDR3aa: CASSELGLAGARQFF; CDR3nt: TGTGCCAGCAGTGAACTGGGACTAGCGGGAGCACGGCAGTTCTTC
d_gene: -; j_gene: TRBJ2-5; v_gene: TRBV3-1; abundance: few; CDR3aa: CASSQDLGGGREQYF; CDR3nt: TGTGCCAGCAGCCAAGATCTCGGGGGAGGACGGGAGCAGTACTTC
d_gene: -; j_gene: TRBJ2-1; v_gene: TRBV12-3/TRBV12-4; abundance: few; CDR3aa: CASSLGVYEQFF; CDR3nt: TGTGCCAGCAGTTTAGGGGTCTATGAGCAGTTCTTC
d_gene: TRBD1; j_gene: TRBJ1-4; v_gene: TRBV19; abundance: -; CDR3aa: CASRIGQGSEKLFF; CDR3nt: TGTGCCAGTAGGATCGGACAGGGCAGTGAAAAACTGTTTTTT
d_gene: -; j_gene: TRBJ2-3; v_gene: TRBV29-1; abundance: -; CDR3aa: CSVGPLGAGDTQYF; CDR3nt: TGCAGCGTTGGTCCGCTGGGGGCAGGCGATACGCAGTATTTT
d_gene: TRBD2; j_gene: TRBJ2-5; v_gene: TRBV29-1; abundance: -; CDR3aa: CSGTSGTTETQYF; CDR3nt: TGCAGTGGGACTAGCGGGACTACGGAGACCCAGTACTTC
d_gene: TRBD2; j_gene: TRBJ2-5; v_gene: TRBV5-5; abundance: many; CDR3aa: CASSLVQAGGETQYF; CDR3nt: TGTGCCAGCAGCTTGGTTCAAGCGGGGGGAGAGACCCAGTACTTC
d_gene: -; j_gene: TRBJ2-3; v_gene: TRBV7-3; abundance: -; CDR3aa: CASSPMDADTQYF; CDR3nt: TGTGCCAGCAGCCCCATGGATGCAGATACGCAGTATTTT
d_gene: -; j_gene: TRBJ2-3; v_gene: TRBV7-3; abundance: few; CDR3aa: CASSTGDGEGTDTQYF; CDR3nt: TGTGCCAGCAGCACCGGGGACGGAGAAGGCACAGATACGCAGTATTTT
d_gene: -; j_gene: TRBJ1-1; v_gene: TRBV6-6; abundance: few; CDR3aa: CASSLYLGGTTEAFF; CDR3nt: TGTGCCAGCAGTCTGTATTTGGGGGGAACGACTGAAGCTTTCTTT
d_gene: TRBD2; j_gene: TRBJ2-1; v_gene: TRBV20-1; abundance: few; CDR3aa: CSAHPGLAGYNEQFF; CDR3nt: TGCAGTGCCCACCCGGGACTAGCGGGCTACAATGAGCAGTTCTTC
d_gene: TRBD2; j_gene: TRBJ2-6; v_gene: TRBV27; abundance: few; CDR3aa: CASSLKGGRASGANVLTF; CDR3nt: TGTGCCAGCAGTTTGAAAGGCGGGAGGGCCTCTGGGGCCAACGTCCTGACTTTC
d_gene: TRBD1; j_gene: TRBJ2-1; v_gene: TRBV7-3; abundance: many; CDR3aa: CASSPTGATYNEQFF; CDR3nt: TGTGCCAGCAGCCCCACAGGGGCTACATACAATGAGCAGTTCTTC
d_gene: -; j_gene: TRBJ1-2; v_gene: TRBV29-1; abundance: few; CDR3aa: CSVEGGRGYTF; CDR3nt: TGCAGCGTTGAGGGGGGTCGGGGCTACACCTTC
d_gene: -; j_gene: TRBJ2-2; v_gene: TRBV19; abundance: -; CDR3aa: CASSGSPNTGELFF; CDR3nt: TGTGCCAGTAGCGGGAGTCCGAACACCGGGGAGCTGTTTTTT
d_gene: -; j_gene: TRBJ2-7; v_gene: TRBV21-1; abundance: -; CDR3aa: CASSKAQRGLAGVYEQYF; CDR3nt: TGTGCCAGCAGCAAAGCCCAAAGAGGACTAGCGGGGGTCTACGAGCAGTACTTC